This TCR beta chain was found in a study of cytotoxic CD8 clonotypes in ibrutinib-treated CLL. Whole-study context: Responses comprised 24 partial and 2 complete; at median around 67 months, about 15 remained remitted and around twelve progressed.

TCRdb keeps only in-frame clones here, not all; method: immunoSEQ multiplex PCR. This table has around 70,000 clones, roughly 72% appearing once. This CDR3 is 14 amino acids long. V dropped 6 bases and J dropped 1 base, with 12 bases sitting between them. Germline lookup yields CDR1 SNHLY and CDR2 FYNNEI. The chain employs TRBV2 and TRBJ1-1; D remains ambiguous. The material sequenced was PBMCs, taken after 12 months of ibrutinib treatment. The receptor was derived from a human donor with chronic lymphocytic leukemia. The CDR3 bases are TGTGCCAGCAGAGGACCGTACCGGAACACTGAAGCTTTCTTT. The encoded protein is CASRGPYRNTEAFF.